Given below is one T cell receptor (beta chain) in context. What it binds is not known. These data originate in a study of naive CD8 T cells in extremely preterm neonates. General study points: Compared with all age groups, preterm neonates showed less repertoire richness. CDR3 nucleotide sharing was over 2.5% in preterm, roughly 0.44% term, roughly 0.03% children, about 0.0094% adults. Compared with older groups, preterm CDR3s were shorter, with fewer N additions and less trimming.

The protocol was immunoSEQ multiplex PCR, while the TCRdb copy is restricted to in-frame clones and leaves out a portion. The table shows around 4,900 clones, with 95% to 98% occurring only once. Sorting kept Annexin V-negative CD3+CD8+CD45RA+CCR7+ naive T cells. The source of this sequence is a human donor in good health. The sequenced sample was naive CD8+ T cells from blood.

Here the CDR3 reads CASSIGAGLSYEQYF. CDR3 DNA: TGTGCCAGTAGTATAGGGGCAGGACTATCCTACGAGCAGTACTTC. The chain employs TRBV19 and TRBJ2-5, with D possibly being TRBD2 (6 bases). The end of the DNA is better explained by TRBJ2-7, so the J call may be wrong. The germline CDR1 and CDR2 sequences are LNHDA and SQIVND (reference sequence). The CDR3 length is 15 residues.